The present TCR delta chain was sequenced within a study of Vδ1+ human thymocytes. Findings and caveats of the study: TRG sequences recurred across donors, whereas TRD sequences stayed essentially private. Thymic TRG and TRD repertoires appeared highly polyclonal, with Gaussian CDR3 length distributions. Unlike peripheral blood Vdelta1+ controls, thymic delta-chain sequences included about 20% Vdelta2 and few Vdelta3.

As regards this clone: What it recognizes is unknown.

Alphabeta T cells were depleted, then CD3+ Vdelta1+ Vdelta2- thymocytes were FACS-sorted. Sorted Vdelta1+ thymocytes were roughly 98% to 99.6% pure. Germline V gene data show CDR1 as TSWWSYY and CDR2 as QGS. V was clipped by 1 base and J by 3 bases, with 12 bases between them. The CDR3 is 15 amino acids. The template was reverse-transcribed extracted RNA. CDR3 amplicons came from multiplex PCR with pooled V-gene forward and constant-region reverse primers. TCRdb re-processed the multiplex PCR reads using CATT. The sample records about 53,000 delta-chain clones, over 13% being singletons. The sequence came from a girl less than two years old who had congenital heart surgery. Sequencing input: Vdelta1+ gamma-delta thymocytes from the thymus. Subset denoted: FACS-sorted CD3+ TCRalphabeta- TCRVdelta1+ TCRVdelta2- thymocytes. V usage is TRDV1 and J usage is TRDJ1; D possibly corresponds to TRDD2 (5 bases). The CDR3 nucleotides read TGTGCTCTTGGGGAACCCCCCTTCGAGTCCGATAAACTCATCTTT. The encoded protein is CALGEPPFESDKLIF.